These 20 T cell receptor beta chains came from one sample sequenced in a study of T-cell reconstitution after alpha-beta-depleted transplantation in children. As it was prepared, the TCRbeta library received unique molecular identifiers. One entry per CDR3 protein, called by TCRdb with MiXCR from the PCR reads. Here the sample spans about 610,000 distinct CDR3 sequences, about 11% being singletons. The sample was PBMCs from the stem cell graft donor, taken from the stem cell graft. The receptors here all came from a human donor who donated a stem cell graft to a child with acute myeloid leukemia.

This clonotype appeared many times. The rearrangement links TRBV10-3 to TRBJ1-1; 7 bases map to TRBD1. The junction had 7 bases not matched to a gene; V was cut back by 3 bases and J by 3 bases. CDR1 and CDR2 (germline): ENHRY, SYGVKD. The CDR3 is 15 amino acids. The CDR3 nucleotides read TGTGCCATCAGTGACCCCGGGACAGCCTACACTGAAGCTTTCTTT. Residues: CAISDPGTAYTEAFF.

V and J are TRBV27 and TRBJ1-5; 7 positions agree with TRBD1. From germline, CDR1 is MNHEY and CDR2 SMNVEV (reference sequence). The J segment lost 5 bases and the V segment lost 0 bases, leaving 7 bases of the junction unmatched. The CDR3 spans 16 residues. The DNA of the CDR3 is TGTGCCAGCAGTTTATCCGCGACAGGGACATATCAGCCCCAGCATTTT. Its translation is CASSLSATGTYQPQHF.

The chain is built from TRBV5-1 and TRBJ2-5, with D unresolved. This CDR3 has 14 residues. The V end lost 0 bases, the J end lost 3 bases, and 9 bases lay between the germline ends. Germline CDR1 SGHRS, CDR2 YFSETQ. In DNA, the CDR3 is TGCGCCAGCAGCTTGGTTGGTGGGGAAGAGACCCAGTACTTC. Protein product: CASSLVGGEETQYF.

This clonotype was seen once. The chain couples TRBV6-5 to TRBJ2-1; D call uncertain. The germline gives CDR1 MNHEY, CDR2 SVGAGI. Trimming pared 6 bases from V and 9 bases from J, leaving 12 bases between. The CDR3 consists of 12 residues. The CDR3 DNA reads as TGTGCCAGCAGCCGAGCCCAAGCTGAGCAGTTCTTC. The encoded protein is CASSRAQAEQFF.

A few counts support this clonotype. The rearrangement uses TRBV12-3 or TRBV12-4 and TRBJ2-5; 7 nucleotides agree with TRBD2. Losses at the gene ends were 8 bases for V and 9 bases for J; bases not matched to a gene: 12. The CDR3 extends over 13 amino acids. CDR3 DNA: TGTGCCAGCCGGTTAGCCGCCCGGGAGGCCCAGTACTTC. Protein product: CASRLAAREAQYF.

The table lists this clonotype with many counts. This chain connects TRBV7-3 to TRBJ2-2; 12 bases agree with TRBD2. Germline CDR1 reads SGHTA; CDR2 reads FQGTGA. This CDR3 spans 16 amino acids. J lost 2 bases, V lost 6 bases, and 4 bases had no gene match. CDR3 DNA: TGTGCCAGCAGACTAGCGGGAGGAGCCAACACCGGGGAGCTGTTTTTT. Amino acid sequence: CASRLAGGANTGELFF.

At least ten counts were recorded for this clonotype. The V gene is TRBV7-8, the J gene TRBJ2-7, with D unclear. Germline V lookup: CDR1 SGHVS, CDR2 FQNEAQ. The CDR3 loop spans 13 amino acids. V was shortened by 2 bases and J by 6 bases, with 11 bases between the two germline ends. As DNA, the CDR3 is TGTGCCAGCAGCTTAATTAATCGCGTCGAGCAGTACTTC. Its translation is CASSLINRVEQYF.

The table lists this clonotype with a few counts. The J gene is TRBJ2-2, the V gene TRBV12-3 or TRBV12-4, with 7 positions matching TRBD2. V dropped 7 bases and J dropped 0; count of bases not matched to a gene: 5. CDR3 length: 15 residues. The CDR3, as DNA: TGTGCCAGCAACAAAGCGGGACCGAACACCGGGGAGCTGTTTTTT. Amino acids: CASNKAGPNTGELFF.

This clonotype was recorded a few times. The genes are TRBV7-6 and TRBJ2-1; D ambiguous. This CDR3 region has 18 residues. V was clipped by 1 base and J by 4 bases, with 20 bases between them. The germline gives CDR1 SGHVS, CDR2 FNYEAQ. This chain's CDR3 is CASSLDGRLGVGYNEQFF. The CDR3 bases are TGTGCCAGCAGCTTAGATGGGCGTCTTGGGGTTGGTTACAATGAGCAGTTCTTC.

This clonotype was recorded at least ten times. J is TRBJ2-1 and V is TRBV20-1; the D gene is possibly TRBD2 (6 bases). V lost 6 bases to trimming and J lost 14 bases, with 14 bases between them. CDR1 DFQATT and CDR2 SNEGSKA come from the germline V gene (reference sequence). This CDR3 has 10 amino acids. The DNA of the CDR3 is TGCAGTGCCCCCGGGACTTCTAAGTTCTTC. Encoded protein: CSAPGTSKFF.

This clonotype has a count of ten or more. This chain connects TRBV4-2 to TRBJ2-2; D is tentatively TRBD1 or TRBD2 (5 bases each). Trimming left V 2 bases short and J 3 bases short, with 13 bases between. CDR1 and CDR2 from the germline V gene are LGHNA and YNFKEQ. The CDR3 length is 16 residues. CDR3: CASSQNRDGDTGELFF. CDR3 in DNA: TGTGCCAGCAGCCAAAACCGGGACGGAGACACCGGGGAGCTGTTTTTT.

There are many counts of this clonotype. The V and J genes are TRBV20-1 and TRBJ1-3; D gene uncertain. The CDR3 runs to 11 residues. Looked up from germline, CDR1 is DFQATT and CDR2 is SNEGSKA (reference sequence). V was clipped by 6 bases and J by 4 bases, with 7 bases between them. The CDR3 is CSALDGNTIYF. CDR3 coding DNA: TGCAGTGCCCTAGACGGAAACACCATATATTTT.

This clonotype was seen a few times. This chain joins TRBV6-2 or TRBV6-3 and TRBJ2-1; possibly TRBD2 for D (5 bases). Germline V gives CDR1 MNHEY, CDR2 SVGEGT. The CDR3 runs 15 residues. The germline V and J ends were trimmed by 11 bases and 3 bases, with 20 bases remaining between them. Here the CDR3 DNA reads TGTGCCGCGGTAGGGAGCGGTAAAAGCTACAATGAGCAGTTCTTC. Its protein is CAAVGSGKSYNEQFF.

The J gene is TRBJ1-1, the V gene TRBV6-2 or TRBV6-3, with D unresolved. The CDR3 contains 13 residues. V was cut by 2 bases and J by 1 base, with 5 bases left in between. Per germline, CDR1 MNHEY and CDR2 SVGEGT. The DNA for the CDR3 is TGTGCCAGCAGTTACAAAAGGAACACTGAAGCTTTCTTT. Its protein is CASSYKRNTEAFF.

The V and J genes are TRBV6-1 and TRBJ2-2; TRBD2 might be the D (6 bases). Germline V gives CDR1 MNHNS, CDR2 SASEGT. The CDR3 totals 16 residues. V dropped 8 bases and J dropped 7 bases, with 23 bases sitting between them. CDR3: CASLLKRAVESGELFF. The DNA for the CDR3 is TGTGCCAGCCTTCTGAAGCGGGCGGTGGAAAGCGGGGAGCTGTTTTTT.

This clonotype was counted only a few times. This chain uses TRBV7-3 with TRBJ2-6; D gene uncertain. In germline, CDR1 is SGHTA, CDR2 FQGTGA. Trimming took off 0 bases at V and 0 bases at J, with 9 bases between the two ends. The CDR3 runs 17 residues. In nucleotides, the CDR3 is TGTGCCAGCAGCTTAACATCCTCTTACTCTGGGGCCAACGTCCTGACTTTC. It is translated as CASSLTSSYSGANVLTF.

The chain recombines TRBV28 with TRBJ2-7, with 9 bases identical to TRBD1. CDR1 and CDR2 (germline): MDHEN, SYDVKM. Trimming removed 10 bases from V and 6 bases from J; junction bases left unmatched: 7. This CDR3 is built from 12 residues. This CDR3 reads CATQRQGVEQYF. The CDR3, as DNA: TGTGCCACCCAAAGACAGGGGGTCGAGCAGTACTTC.

This clonotype was seen only a few times. The chain is built from TRBV29-1 and TRBJ1-2; 11 bases match TRBD1. With 7 bases clipped from V and 4 bases from J, the junction kept 5 bases outside the gene matches. This CDR3 spans 13 amino acids. Germline V gives CDR1 SQVTM, CDR2 ANQGSEA. The CDR3 loop is CSAGTGGAYGYTF. DNA of the CDR3: TGCAGCGCTGGGACAGGGGGAGCCTATGGCTACACCTTC.

This clonotype was counted ten times or more. The chain has TRBV29-1 and TRBJ2-7; no firm D call. CDR3 length: 11 residues. Germline values: CDR1 SQVTM, CDR2 ANQGSEA. V was cut by 7 bases and J by 4 bases, with 11 bases left in between. The CDR3 nucleotides read TGCAGCGCTGTGTTGACATACGAGCAGTACTTC. This translates into CSAVLTYEQYF.

A few counts support this clonotype. The chain recombines TRBV7-9 with TRBJ2-5, with 13 bases aligning to TRBD2. V was clipped by 5 bases and J by 6 bases; unmatched bases: 6. Germline values: CDR1 SEHNR, CDR2 FQNEAQ (reference sequence). The length of the CDR3 is 15 residues. The CDR3 DNA reads as TGTGCCAGCAGCGACAAGGGACTAGCGGGACAGACCCAGTACTTC. The encoded protein is CASSDKGLAGQTQYF.